This TCR beta chain stems from a study of T cell responses to AZD1222 COVID-19 vaccine. Study summary: The analysis combined second doses at about 4 or about 12 weeks. Findings and caveats of the study: Vaccine-associated CD4 TCRs spanned spike, dominant at 160-218 and 743-854. Clonal diversity may have been underestimated, and the donors were mostly white British, with more females than males.

Clones were sequenced by immunoSEQ multiplex PCR, and TCRdb holds only the in-frame ones, with some missing. Of tens of thousands of clones in the sample, more than 80% were seen once. As regards this clone: Antigen unknown.

V trimming: 5 bases; J trimming: 4 bases; junction bases outside the gene matches: 17. Germline V gives CDR1 MNHNY, CDR2 SVGAGI (reference sequence). This CDR3 is built from 18 residues. The chain uses TRBV6-6 and TRBJ2-5, with 9 bases aligning to TRBD1. Sequencing used peripheral blood, obtained on day 0 of AZD1222 vaccination. The TCR originated in an adult in good health. The CDR3 here is CASSPTTGGGGSLETQYF. The CDR3 nucleotides are TGTGCCAGCAGTCCCACAACAGGGGGCGGCGGGAGTCTAGAGACCCAGTACTTC.